This TCR beta chain comes out of a study of CD4 T cells in relation to SARS-CoV-2 and coronaviruses. V was pared by 2 bases and J by 7 bases, with 6 bases of the junction left unmatched. This CDR3 comprises 14 residues. The germline CDR1 and CDR2 sequences are GTSNPN and SVGIG (reference sequence). Sequencing used immunoSEQ multiplex PCR; TCRdb keeps in-frame clones, though not all of them. This sample has 30,000 to 45,000 clones, with approximately 88% found just once. The chain recombines TRBV30 with TRBJ1-2; TRBD1 aligns across 11 bases. The clonotype was recovered from an adult with COVID-19. Sequenced input: memory CD4+ T cells from PBMCs. DNA for the CDR3: TGTGCCTGGAGTAGGACAGGGGGCTTGGTTGGCTACACCTTC. Protein: CAWSRTGGLVGYTF.